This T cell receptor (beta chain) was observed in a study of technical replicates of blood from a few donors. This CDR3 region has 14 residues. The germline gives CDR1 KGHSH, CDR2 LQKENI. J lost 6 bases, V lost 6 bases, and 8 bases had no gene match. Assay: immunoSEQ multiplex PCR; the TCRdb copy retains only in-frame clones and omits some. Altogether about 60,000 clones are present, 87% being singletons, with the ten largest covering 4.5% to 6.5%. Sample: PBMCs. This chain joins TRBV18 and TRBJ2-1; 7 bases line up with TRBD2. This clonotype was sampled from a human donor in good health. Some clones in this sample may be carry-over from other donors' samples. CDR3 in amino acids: CASSRDYDRNEQFF. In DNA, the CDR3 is TGTGCCAGCTCCCGGGACTATGATCGCAATGAGCAGTTCTTC. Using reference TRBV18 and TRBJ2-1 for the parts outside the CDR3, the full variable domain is NAGVMQNPRHLVRRRGQEARLRCSPMKGHSHVYWYRQLPEEGLKFMVYLQKENIIDESGMPKERFSAEFPKEGPSILRIQQVVRGDSAAYFCASSRDYDRNEQFFGPGTRLTVL.